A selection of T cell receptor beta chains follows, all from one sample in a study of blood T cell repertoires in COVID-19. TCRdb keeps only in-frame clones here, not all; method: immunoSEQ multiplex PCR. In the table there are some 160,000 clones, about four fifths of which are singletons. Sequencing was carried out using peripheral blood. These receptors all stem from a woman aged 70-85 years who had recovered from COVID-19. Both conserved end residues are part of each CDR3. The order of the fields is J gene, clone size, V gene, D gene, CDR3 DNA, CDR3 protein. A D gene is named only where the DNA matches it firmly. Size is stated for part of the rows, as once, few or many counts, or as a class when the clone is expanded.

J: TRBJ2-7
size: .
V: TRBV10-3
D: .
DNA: TGTGCCACCACCACAGGGTACGCCTACGAGCAGTACTTC
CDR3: CATTTGYAYEQYF

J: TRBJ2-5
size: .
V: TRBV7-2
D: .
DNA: TGTGCCAGCAGCTTAGGGGCTAGCGCCCACCAAGAGACCCAGTACTTC
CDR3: CASSLGASAHQETQYF

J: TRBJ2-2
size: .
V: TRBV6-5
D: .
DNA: TGTGCCAGCAGTTACCAAAGCCCCACCGGGGAGCTGTTTTTT
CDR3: CASSYQSPTGELFF

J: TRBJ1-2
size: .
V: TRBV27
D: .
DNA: TGTGCCAGCAGACCGTCAGGGGTAGGCTATGGCTACACCTTC
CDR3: CASRPSGVGYGYTF

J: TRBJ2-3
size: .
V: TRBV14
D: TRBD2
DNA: TGTGCCAGCAGCCAATTACGCGGGAGGGGGCATACGCAGTATTTT
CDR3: CASSQLRGRGHTQYF

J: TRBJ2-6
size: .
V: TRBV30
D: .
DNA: TGTGCCTCGCCGGGATCTGGGGCCAACGTCCTGACTTTC
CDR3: CASPGSGANVLTF

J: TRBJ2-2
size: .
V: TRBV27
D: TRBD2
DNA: TGTGCCAGCAGAACCCGGGGGGGCACCGGGGAGCTGTTTTTT
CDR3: CASRTRGGTGELFF

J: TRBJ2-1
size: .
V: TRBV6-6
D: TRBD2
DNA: TGTGCCAGCAGTTACTCGACTAGCGGGGACAATGAGCAGTTCTTC
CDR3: CASSYSTSGDNEQFF

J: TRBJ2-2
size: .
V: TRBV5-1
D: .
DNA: TGCGCCAGCAGGTTCGACATCGGCGCCGGGGAGCTGTTTTTT
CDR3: CASRFDIGAGELFF

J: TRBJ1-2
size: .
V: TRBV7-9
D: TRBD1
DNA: TGTGCCAGCAGCCGCCAGGAGGGGGCTGGCACCTTC
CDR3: CASSRQEGAGTF

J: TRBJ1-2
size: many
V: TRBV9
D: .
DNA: TGTGCCAGCAGCCTGCCAGGACACGTCTATGGCTACACCTTC
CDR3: CASSLPGHVYGYTF

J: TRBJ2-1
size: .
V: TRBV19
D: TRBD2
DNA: TGTGCCAGTAGTTCCAGGGCGGGAGGCTCCTACAATGAGCAGTTCTTC
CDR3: CASSSRAGGSYNEQFF

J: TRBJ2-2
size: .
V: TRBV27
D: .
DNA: TGTGCCAGCAGTTTTTGGAGGCTCGGGGAGCTGTTTTTT
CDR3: CASSFWRLGELFF

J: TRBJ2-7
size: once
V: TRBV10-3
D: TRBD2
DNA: TGTGCCATCAGGGGACTAGCGGGGGCCTCCTACGAGCAGTACTTC
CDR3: CAIRGLAGASYEQYF

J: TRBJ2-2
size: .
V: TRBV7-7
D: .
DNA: TGTGCCAGCAGCGCAGGGTCCACCGGGGAGCTGTTTTTT
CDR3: CASSAGSTGELFF

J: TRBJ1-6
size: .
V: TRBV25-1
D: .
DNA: TGTGCCAGCAGTGAAACAGGACGCTGGGGTTCACCCCTCCACTTT
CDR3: CASSETGRWGSPLHF

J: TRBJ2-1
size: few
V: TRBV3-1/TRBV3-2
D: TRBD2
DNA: TGTGCCAGCAGCCAAGATCCGGCGGGAGTGGGCTACAATGAGCAGTTCTTC
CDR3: CASSQDPAGVGYNEQFF

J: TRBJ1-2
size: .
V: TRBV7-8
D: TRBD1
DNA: TGTGCCAGCAGCAGTTCGGGACAGGGTCTTGGCTACACCTTC
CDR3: CASSSSGQGLGYTF

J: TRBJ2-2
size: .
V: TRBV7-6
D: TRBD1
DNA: TGTGCCAGCAGCTCCACAGGGGCCCCCGGGGAGCTGTTTTTT
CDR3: CASSSTGAPGELFF

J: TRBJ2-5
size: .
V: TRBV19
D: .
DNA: TGTGCCAGTAGTATAGCCTCAGGGGTAGGAGAGACCCAGTACTTC
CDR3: CASSIASGVGETQYF

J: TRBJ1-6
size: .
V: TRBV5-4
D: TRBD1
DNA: TGTGCCAGCAGCTGGAGACAGGGTCGGAATTCACCCCTCCACTTT
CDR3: CASSWRQGRNSPLHF

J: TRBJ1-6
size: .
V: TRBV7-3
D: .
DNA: TGTGCCAGCAGCTCCCTCCGAGGGGGATCACCCCTCCACTTT
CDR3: CASSSLRGGSPLHF

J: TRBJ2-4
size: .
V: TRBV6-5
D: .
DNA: TGTGCCAGCGGGCAGGCTATAGCCAAAAACATTCAGTACTTC
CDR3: CASGQAIAKNIQYF

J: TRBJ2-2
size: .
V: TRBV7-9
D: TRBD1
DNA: TGTGCCAGCAGGGCCACAGGGGCGAACACCGGGGAGCTGTTTTTT
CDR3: CASRATGANTGELFF

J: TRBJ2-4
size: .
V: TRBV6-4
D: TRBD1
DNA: TGTGCCAGCAGTGACTCACCTGGGGACAGGACCCAAGCCAAAAACATTCAGTACTTC
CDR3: CASSDSPGDRTQAKNIQYF

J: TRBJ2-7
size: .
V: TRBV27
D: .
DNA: TGTGCCAGCAGTAGTATTGTACCGGGCGAGCAGTACTTC
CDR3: CASSSIVPGEQYF

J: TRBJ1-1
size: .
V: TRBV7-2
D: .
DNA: TGTGCCAGCAGCCCCGGGGTCGGCTCCAACACTGAAGCTTTCTTT
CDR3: CASSPGVGSNTEAFF

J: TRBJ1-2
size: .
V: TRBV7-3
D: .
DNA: TGTGCCAGCAGCTTAACGAGGGAAGGTGGCTACACCTTC
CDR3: CASSLTREGGYTF

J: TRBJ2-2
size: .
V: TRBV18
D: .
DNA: TGTGCCAGCTCACCAGGGGTGAGGGCGAACACCGGGGAGCTGTTTTTT
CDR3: CASSPGVRANTGELFF

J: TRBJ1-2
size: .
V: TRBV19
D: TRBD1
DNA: TGTGCCAGTAGTGGCCACAGGGGGCACGGCTATGGCTACACCTTC
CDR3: CASSGHRGHGYGYTF

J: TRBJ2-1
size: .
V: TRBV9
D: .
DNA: TGTGCCAGCAGCTCCGGGATCCCGGGGAGGCGGTTCTTC
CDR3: CASSSGIPGRRFF

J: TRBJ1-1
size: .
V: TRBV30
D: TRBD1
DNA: TGTGCCTGGAGCCCCGGACAGGTGAACACTGAAGCTTTCTTT
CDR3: CAWSPGQVNTEAFF

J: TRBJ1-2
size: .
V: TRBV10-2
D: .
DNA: TGCGCCAGCGGCATGGCGGGGGGCTATGGCTACACCTTC
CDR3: CASGMAGGYGYTF

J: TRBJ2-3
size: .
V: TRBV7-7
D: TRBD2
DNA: TGTGCTAGCAGCTTCCCCACTAGCGGGGGACGCACAGATACGCAGTATTTT
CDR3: CASSFPTSGGRTDTQYF

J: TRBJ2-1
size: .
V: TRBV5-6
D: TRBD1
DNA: TGTGCCAGCAGCGGACGACAGGGCCTAGCCCACCTTTACAATGAGCAGTTCTTC
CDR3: CASSGRQGLAHLYNEQFF

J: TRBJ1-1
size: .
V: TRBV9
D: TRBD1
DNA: TGTGCCAGCAGCCCCCGGGAGGGGGCCGACACTGAAGCTTTCTTT
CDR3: CASSPREGADTEAFF

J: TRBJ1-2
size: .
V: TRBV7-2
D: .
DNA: TGTGCCAGCAGCCCCAGCGGAGGCCGGGACTATGGCTACACCTTC
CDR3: CASSPSGGRDYGYTF

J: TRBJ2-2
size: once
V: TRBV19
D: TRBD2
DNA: TGTGCCAGTAGTATAAATTCGTGGGGACTACTTAACACCGGGGAGCTGTTTTTT
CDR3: CASSINSWGLLNTGELFF

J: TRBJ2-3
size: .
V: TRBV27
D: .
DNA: TGTGCCAGCAAGGAGCCGACTATGGTATCGGATACGCAGTATTTT
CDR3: CASKEPTMVSDTQYF

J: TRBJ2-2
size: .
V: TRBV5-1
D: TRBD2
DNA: TGCGCCAGCAGCCCCGGGACTAGCGGGAGGGCCGGGGAGCTGTTTTTT
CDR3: CASSPGTSGRAGELFF

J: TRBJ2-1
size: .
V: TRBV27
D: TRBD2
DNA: TGTGCCAGCACACCCCTAAGGGACACTAGCGGGGCCAATGAGCAGTTCTTC
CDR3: CASTPLRDTSGANEQFF

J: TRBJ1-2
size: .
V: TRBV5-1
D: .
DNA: TGCGCCAGCAGCTTGGGCCAGTCAGCTAACTATGGCTACACCTTC
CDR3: CASSLGQSANYGYTF

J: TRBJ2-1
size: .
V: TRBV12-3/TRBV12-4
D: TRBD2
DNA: TGTGCCAGCAGCTCCCAGAGCGGGAGGGGGCAGTTCTTC
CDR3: CASSSQSGRGQFF

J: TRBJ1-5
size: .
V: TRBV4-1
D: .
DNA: TGCGCCAGCAGCCAAGATCCCGGGAGAGGCTATCAGCCCCAGCATTTT
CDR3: CASSQDPGRGYQPQHF

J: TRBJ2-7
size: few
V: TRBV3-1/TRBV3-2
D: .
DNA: TGTGCCAGCAGCCAAGTGAACAGCGAGCAGTACTTC
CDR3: CASSQVNSEQYF

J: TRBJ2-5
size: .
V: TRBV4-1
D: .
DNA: TGCGCCAGCAGCCCCGCGGTCCTTCAAGAGACCCAGTACTTC
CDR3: CASSPAVLQETQYF

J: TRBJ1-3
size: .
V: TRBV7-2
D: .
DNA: TGTGCCAGCAGCCAGGATCGAAACACCATATATTTT
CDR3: CASSQDRNTIYF

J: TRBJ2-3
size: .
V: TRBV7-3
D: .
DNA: TGTGCCAGCAGCCGCCTTAGTACAGATACGCAGTATTTT
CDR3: CASSRLSTDTQYF

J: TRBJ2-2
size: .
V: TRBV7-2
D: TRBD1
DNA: TGTGCCAGCAGCCATCGAACAGGGGGCCCCGGGGAGCTGTTTTTT
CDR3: CASSHRTGGPGELFF

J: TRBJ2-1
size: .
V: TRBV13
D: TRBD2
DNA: TGTGCCAGCAGCTTAGCCCGGGGACTAAACTACAATGAGCAGTTCTTC
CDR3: CASSLARGLNYNEQFF

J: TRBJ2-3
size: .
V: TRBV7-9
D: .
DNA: TGTGCCAGCACCCGGGCGGGAGATACGCAGTATTTT
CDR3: CASTRAGDTQYF

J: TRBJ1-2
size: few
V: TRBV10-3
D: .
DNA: TGTGCCACTAGACAGACATCAAACTATGGCTACACCTTC
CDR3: CATRQTSNYGYTF

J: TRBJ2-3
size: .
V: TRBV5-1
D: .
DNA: TGCGCCAGCAGCTTGGGTCCCCGTAGCACAGATACGCAGTATTTT
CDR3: CASSLGPRSTDTQYF

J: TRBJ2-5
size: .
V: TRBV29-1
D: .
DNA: TGCAGCGTTGAGGGGACGGGGGAGCCGTACTTC
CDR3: CSVEGTGEPYF